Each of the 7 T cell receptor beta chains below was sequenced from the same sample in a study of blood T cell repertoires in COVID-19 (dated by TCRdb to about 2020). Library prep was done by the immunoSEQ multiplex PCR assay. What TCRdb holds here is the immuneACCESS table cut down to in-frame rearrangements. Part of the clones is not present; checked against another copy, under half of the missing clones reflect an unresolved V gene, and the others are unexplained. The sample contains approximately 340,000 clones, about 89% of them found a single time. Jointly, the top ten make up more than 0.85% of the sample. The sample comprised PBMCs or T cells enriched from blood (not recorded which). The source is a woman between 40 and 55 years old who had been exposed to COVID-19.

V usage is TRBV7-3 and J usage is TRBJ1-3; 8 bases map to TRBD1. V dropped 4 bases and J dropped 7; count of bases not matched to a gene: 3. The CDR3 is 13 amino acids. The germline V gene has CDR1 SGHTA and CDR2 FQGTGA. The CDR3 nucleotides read TGTGCCAGCAGCTACGACAGGGGTAACACCATATATTTT. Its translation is CASSYDRGNTIYF.

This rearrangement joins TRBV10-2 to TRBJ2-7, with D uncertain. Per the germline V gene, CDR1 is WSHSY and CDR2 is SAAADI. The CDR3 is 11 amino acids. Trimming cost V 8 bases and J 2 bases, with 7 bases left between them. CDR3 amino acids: CASFSAYEQYF. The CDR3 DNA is TGCGCCAGCTTTAGTGCCTACGAGCAGTACTTC.

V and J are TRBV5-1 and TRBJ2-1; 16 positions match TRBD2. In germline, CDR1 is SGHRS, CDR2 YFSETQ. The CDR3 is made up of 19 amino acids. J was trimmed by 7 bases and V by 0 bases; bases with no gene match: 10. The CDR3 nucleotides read TGCGCCAGCAGCTTGGTCGTGGGACTAGCGGGAGGGAAGAGGAATGAGCAGTTCTTC. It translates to CASSLVVGLAGGKRNEQFF.

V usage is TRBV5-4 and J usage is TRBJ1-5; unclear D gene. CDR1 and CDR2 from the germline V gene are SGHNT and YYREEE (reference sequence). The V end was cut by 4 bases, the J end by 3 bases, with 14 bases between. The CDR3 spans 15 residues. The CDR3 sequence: CASSHHSESNQPQHF. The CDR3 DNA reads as TGTGCCAGCAGCCACCATAGCGAGTCCAATCAGCCCCAGCATTTT.

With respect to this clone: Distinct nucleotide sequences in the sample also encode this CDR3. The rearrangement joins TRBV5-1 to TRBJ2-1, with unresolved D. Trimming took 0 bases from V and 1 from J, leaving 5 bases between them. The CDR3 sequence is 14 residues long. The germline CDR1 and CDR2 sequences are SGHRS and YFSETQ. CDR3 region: CASSLGQSYNEQFF. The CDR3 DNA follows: TGCGCCAGCAGCTTGGGTCAGTCCTACAATGAGCAGTTCTTC. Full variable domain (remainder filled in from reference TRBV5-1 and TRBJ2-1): KAGVTQTPRYLIKTRGQQVTLSCSPISGHRSVSWYQQTPGQGLQFLFEYFSETQRNKGNFPGRFSGRQFSNSRSEMNVSTLELGDSALYLCASSLGQSYNEQFFGPGTRLTVL.

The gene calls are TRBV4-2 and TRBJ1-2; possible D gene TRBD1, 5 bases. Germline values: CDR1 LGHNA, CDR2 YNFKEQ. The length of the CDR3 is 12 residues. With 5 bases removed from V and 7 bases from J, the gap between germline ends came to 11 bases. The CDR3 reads CASSEGGGGYTF. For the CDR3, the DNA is TGTGCCAGCAGCGAGGGCGGGGGTGGCTACACCTTC.

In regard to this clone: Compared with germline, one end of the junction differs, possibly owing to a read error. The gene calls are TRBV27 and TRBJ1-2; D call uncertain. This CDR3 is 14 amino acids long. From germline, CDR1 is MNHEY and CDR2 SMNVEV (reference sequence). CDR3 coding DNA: TGTGCCAGCAGTTCGAGTCGGGGAAACTATGACTACACCTTC. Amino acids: CASSSSRGNYDYTF.